Following are 24 T cell receptor beta chains from one sample sequenced in a study of T cells in tuberculosis (dated by TCRdb to the late 2010s). The method behind the library was the immunoSEQ multiplex PCR assay. Sourced from immuneACCESS, this table was stored by TCRdb with only in-frame sequences that have V and J called. A share of the clones is absent; for the studies checked, an unresolved V gene accounts for under half, and the remainder has no known explanation. The sample table shows about 35,000 clones, and roughly 93% are seen once. The ten largest make up 6% to 7.5% of the sample. The sequenced sample consisted of PBMCs. Receptors originate from a donor aged 10-30 years with latent tuberculosis or without tuberculosis infection.

The rearrangement uses TRBV6-1 and TRBJ2-3, with unresolved D. The CDR3 is made up of 13 amino acids. Trimming pared 6 bases from V and 7 bases from J, leaving 14 bases between. Germline V lookup: CDR1 MNHNS, CDR2 SASEGT. The CDR3 reads CASSQSYGYTQYF. The DNA for the CDR3 is TGTGCCAGCAGCCAATCTTACGGGTATACGCAGTATTTT.

The gene calls are TRBV2 and TRBJ2-7; 10 bases agree with TRBD2. Germline trimming cut 10 bases from V and 0 bases from J; bases unmatched to any gene: 9. Per germline, CDR1 SNHLY and CDR2 FYNNEI. CDR3 length equals 15 residues. CDR3 DNA sequence: TGTGCCACCGCGGCCGGGACTAGCGTCTCCTACGAGCAGTACTTC. This gives the protein CATAAGTSVSYEQYF.

The chain has TRBV11-2 and TRBJ1-4; a possible D gene is TRBD1 (5 bases). The CDR3 is 14 residues long. The V and J ends lost 1 base and 7 bases respectively, with 10 bases between them. The germline CDR1 and CDR2 sequences are SGHAT and FQNNGV. The CDR3 reads CASSLGPGSEKLFF. The CDR3 DNA follows: TGTGCCAGCAGCTTAGGGCCAGGGTCTGAAAAACTGTTTTTT.

The chain employs TRBV5-1 and TRBJ1-2; D possibly corresponds to TRBD1 (6 bases). Trimming removed 0 bases from V and 5 bases from J, with 8 bases in between. The germline V gene encodes CDR1 SGHRS and CDR2 YFSETQ. This CDR3 comprises 13 residues. CDR3: CASSLDRVYGYTF. CDR3 in DNA: TGCGCCAGCAGCTTGGACAGGGTTTATGGCTACACCTTC.

This chain uses TRBV14 with TRBJ1-2; a possible D gene is TRBD1 (5 bases). From germline, CDR1 is SGHDN and CDR2 FVKESK. The CDR3 is made up of 15 amino acids. Trimming left V 1 base short and J 2 bases short, with 11 bases between. The CDR3 region is CASSQGTPANYGYTF. The CDR3 DNA reads TGTGCCAGCAGCCAAGGGACACCCGCAAACTATGGCTACACCTTC.

The rearrangement joins TRBV15 to TRBJ1-2, with a possible D match to TRBD1 (5 bases). The CDR3 contains 14 residues. CDR1 and CDR2 (germline): LNHNV, YYDKDF (reference sequence). The V end was cut by 5 bases, the J end by 4 bases, with 14 bases between. CDR3 DNA sequence: TGTGCCACCAGCCCTTCCGGGGGAATCTATGGCTACACCTTC. It is translated as CATSPSGGIYGYTF.

The chain recombines TRBV10-2 with TRBJ2-7; D is perhaps TRBD1 (6 bases). The CDR3 covers 11 residues. Trimming took 8 bases from V and 6 from J, leaving 11 bases between them. Germline assignment: CDR1 WSHSY and CDR2 SAAADI. The DNA of the CDR3 is TGCGCCAGCGCCAGGGGCGCCGAGCAGTACTTC. Translated, it gives CASARGAEQYF.

In nucleotides, the CDR3 is TGTGCCAGCAGTGACGGGGCAACTAATGAAAAACTGTTTTTT. Translated, it gives CASSDGATNEKLFF. This chain connects TRBV6-1 to TRBJ1-4; D call uncertain. With 3 bases removed from V and 0 bases from J, the gap between germline ends came to 5 bases. The CDR3 has 14 amino acids. CDR1 is MNHNS and CDR2 is SASEGT in the germline V gene.

This clone has more than one count but fewer than ten. The rearrangement joins TRBV6-1 to TRBJ1-1, with TRBD1 as a possible D gene (6 bases). This CDR3 is 16 amino acids long. Germline CDR1 is MNHNS and CDR2 is SASEGT. Trimming removed 1 base at V and 1 base at J, with 13 bases between. CDR3 amino acids: CASSEGAGVSNTEAFF. The CDR3 DNA reads as TGTGCCAGCAGTGAAGGGGCAGGGGTTTCGAACACTGAAGCTTTCTTT.

The table lists this clone with a count of one. V usage is TRBV2 and J usage is TRBJ1-5, with D possibly TRBD1 on 5 matching bases. This CDR3 has 13 residues. Germline CDR1 and CDR2: SNHLY and FYNNEI. The germline V and J ends were trimmed by 1 base and 9 bases, with 10 bases remaining between them. The CDR3 DNA reads TGTGCCAGCAGTGAAGAGGGGTCGGCGCCCCAGCATTTT. Its translation: CASSEEGSAPQHF.

The chain combines TRBV9 with TRBJ2-2; D might be TRBD2 (5 bases). With 3 bases removed from V and 7 bases from J, the gap between germline ends came to 10 bases. The CDR3 consists of 13 residues. Germline CDR1 is SGDLS and CDR2 is YYNGEE. Written as DNA, the CDR3 is TGTGCCAGCAGCGGACGGACTGTCGGGGAGCTGTTTTTT. Translated, it gives CASSGRTVGELFF.

The rearrangement links TRBV5-6 to TRBJ1-5, with 8 bases fitting TRBD1. Germline trimming cut 5 bases from V and 3 bases from J; bases unmatched to any gene: 7. The CDR3 is 15 amino acids. Germline lookup yields CDR1 SGHDT and CDR2 YYEEEE. The CDR3 sequence is CASSPGTGDNQPQHF. The CDR3 nucleotides are TGTGCCAGCAGTCCCGGGACAGGTGACAATCAGCCCCAGCATTTT.

The chain links TRBV19 to TRBJ2-7; D gene uncertain. Per germline, CDR1 LNHDA and CDR2 SQIVND (reference sequence). Trimming pared 4 bases from V and 3 bases from J, leaving 13 bases between. This CDR3 spans 14 amino acids. CDR3 DNA sequence: TGTGCCAGTAGTACCCCCACATCCAGCTACGAGCAGTACTTC. It specifies CASSTPTSSYEQYF.

V usage is TRBV10-3 and J usage is TRBJ1-2; tentatively, D is TRBD1 (6 bases). Between the trimmed V and J ends, which lost 5 bases and 4 bases, there was a span of 11 bases. Germline V CDR1 and CDR2: ENHRY, SYGVKD. This CDR3 has 13 amino acids. The CDR3 here is CAISIRDTYGYTF. The CDR3 nucleotides read TGTGCCATCAGTATACGGGACACCTATGGCTACACCTTC.

The chain uses TRBV6-5 and TRBJ2-7; D is possibly TRBD1 (6 bases). V lost 6 bases and J lost 3, with 18 bases in between. This CDR3 has 15 residues. Germline CDR1 reads MNHEY; CDR2 reads SVGAGI. The CDR3 DNA reads as TGTGCCAGCAGCTCAGCCGACAGGTACCGCTACGAGCAGTACTTC. Its protein product is CASSSADRYRYEQYF.

The genes are TRBV6-5 and TRBJ1-5; tentative D call: TRBD1 (5 bases). Trimming left V 2 bases short and J 1 base short, with 9 bases between. The CDR3 loop spans 15 amino acids. CDR1 is MNHEY and CDR2 is SVGAGI in the germline V gene. CDR3 DNA sequence: TGTGCCAGCAGTTACGGACATATGAGCAATCAGCCCCAGCATTTT. As protein: CASSYGHMSNQPQHF.

The chain links TRBV7-8 to TRBJ1-1; unclear D gene. Germline-derived CDR1 and CDR2 are SGHVS and FQNEAQ. V lost 5 bases and J lost 0, with 19 bases in between. This CDR3 has 17 amino acids. The CDR3 DNA reads TGTGCCAGCAGCCCCAGGTTCGGGGTAACGTTGAACACTGAAGCTTTCTTT. Protein product: CASSPRFGVTLNTEAFF. Full variable domain (missing parts from reference TRBV7-8 and TRBJ1-1): GAGVSQSPRYKVAKRGQDVALRCDPISGHVSLFWYQQALGQGPEFLTYFQNEAQLDKSGLPSDRFFAERPEGSVSTLKIQRTQQEDSAVYLCASSPRFGVTLNTEAFFGQGTRLTVV.

This chain connects TRBV5-1 to TRBJ2-7, with TRBD2 matching over 12 bases. The CDR3 consists of 16 residues. CDR1 is SGHRS and CDR2 is YFSETQ in the germline V gene. Trimming took 1 base from V and 2 from J; bases not matched to a gene: 4. The CDR3 sequence: CASSLTSGGNPYEQYF. CDR3 bases: TGCGCCAGCAGCTTGACTAGCGGGGGGAATCCCTACGAGCAGTACTTC.

The genes are TRBV6-4 and TRBJ1-4, with TRBD1 matching 7 bases. The CDR3 contains 14 residues. Trimming cost V 4 bases and J 8 bases; bases outside gene matches: 7. The germline gives CDR1 MRHNA, CDR2 SNTAGT. The CDR3 is CASSATGEAEKLFF. The CDR3 bases are TGTGCCAGCAGTGCTACAGGGGAGGCGGAAAAACTGTTTTTT.

This clone occurred once. The chain has TRBV19 and TRBJ1-1, with TRBD1 as a possible D gene (5 bases). Per the germline V gene, CDR1 is LNHDA and CDR2 is SQIVND (reference sequence). The CDR3 is 12 amino acids. Trimming removed 10 bases from V and 4 bases from J, with 13 bases in between. The CDR3 sequence is CATLGGGTEAFF. CDR3 DNA sequence: TGTGCCACTCTTGGGGGGGGCACTGAAGCTTTCTTT.

This chain connects TRBV15 to TRBJ2-1, with D maybe TRBD2 (6 bases). Germline values: CDR1 LNHNV, CDR2 YYDKDF (reference sequence). The V and J ends lost 10 bases and 2 bases respectively, with 15 bases between them. CDR3 size: 14 residues. The CDR3 DNA reads as TGTGCCAGTTCCCCGGGGGTTCCCTACAATGAGCAGTTCTTC. Protein sequence: CASSPGVPYNEQFF.

This chain links TRBV5-4 with TRBJ2-7; TRBD2 agrees at 8 bases. V was pared by 2 bases and J by 7 bases, with 11 bases of the junction left unmatched. CDR1 SGHNT and CDR2 YYREEE come from the germline V gene (reference sequence). The CDR3 length is 15 residues. The CDR3 coding sequence is TGTGCCAGCAGCTTCGGGGGGGCACCTCCGGAAGAGCAGTACTTC. This codes for CASSFGGAPPEEQYF.

This clone is a singleton in its sample. The gene calls are TRBV9 and TRBJ1-5; D remains ambiguous. The length of the CDR3 is 15 residues. Germline V lookup: CDR1 SGDLS, CDR2 YYNGEE. V lost 0 bases, J lost 4 bases, and 11 bases lay in between. The CDR3 is CASSVDGVGNQPQHF. The CDR3, as DNA: TGTGCCAGCAGCGTAGACGGGGTTGGGAATCAGCCCCAGCATTTT.

The V call is TRBV19, the J call TRBJ2-1, with TRBD2 identical over 12 bases. The V and J ends lost 1 base and 6 bases, in that order; junction bases with no gene match: 1. This CDR3 has 15 amino acids. Germline assignment: CDR1 LNHDA and CDR2 SQIVND (reference sequence). In nucleotides, the CDR3 is TGTGCCAGTAGTATAGTACTAGCGGGGGGCAATGAGCAGTTCTTC. Translation: CASSIVLAGGNEQFF.